Listed here are 5 T cell receptor beta chains from one sample, sequenced in a study of blood T cell repertoires in COVID-19 (dated by TCRdb to about 2020). Libraries were made using the immunoSEQ multiplex PCR assay. The immuneACCESS repertoire file appears here via TCRdb, limited to in-frame rearrangements. These files lack a portion of the clones; in checked studies, under half of the deficit traces to unresolved V genes, and the cause of the others is not known. For this sample there are 200,000 to 250,000 clones; approximately 86% appear just once. Approximately 6.3% of the sample rests with the top ten. The sequencing sample was made of peripheral blood. The receptors originated from a woman in her sixties with active or convalescent COVID-19.

This chain connects TRBV24-1 to TRBJ2-5; 7 bases fit TRBD2. Unmatched junction bases numbered 5, after V lost 0 bases and J lost 5 bases. The CDR3 covers 15 residues. Germline V gene sequence: CDR1 KGHDR, CDR2 SFDVKD. CDR3 region: CATSDLGSGLETQYF. CDR3 bases: TGTGCCACCAGTGATTTGGGTAGCGGGCTGGAGACCCAGTACTTC.

The chain joins TRBV27 to TRBJ2-1; unclear D gene. The CDR3 extends over 14 amino acids. Germline CDR1 reads MNHEY; CDR2 reads SMNVEV (reference sequence). Trimming pared 2 bases from V and 7 bases from J, leaving 12 bases between. For the CDR3, the DNA is TGTGCCAGCAGTTTACTAGTCCCCTCAAATGAGCAGTTCTTC. It is translated as CASSLLVPSNEQFF.

In this sample, this clone turned up once. The chain employs TRBV9 and TRBJ1-2; 7 bases line up with TRBD1. CDR3 size: 12 residues. Germline V lookup: CDR1 SGDLS, CDR2 YYNGEE. V was pared by 4 bases and J by 8 bases, with 5 bases of the junction left unmatched. As DNA, the CDR3 is TGTGCCAGCAGCATGACAGGGACAGGCTACACCTTC. Its protein product is CASSMTGTGYTF.

The chain couples TRBV27 to TRBJ2-1, with 13 bases matching TRBD2. Germline V gene lookup returns CDR1 MNHEY and CDR2 SMNVEV (reference sequence). The CDR3 is 15 amino acids. J gave up 4 bases and V 6 bases, and 3 bases lay outside the gene matches. The CDR3 nucleotides read TGTGCCAGCAGGAGACTAGCGGGAGGTTACAATGAGCAGTTCTTC. It specifies CASRRLAGGYNEQFF.

V usage is TRBV5-1 and J usage is TRBJ2-1; TRBD1 aligns across 8 bases. From germline, CDR1 is SGHRS and CDR2 YFSETQ. Trimming removed 3 bases from V and 3 bases from J; junction bases left unmatched: 5. CDR3 length equals 15 residues. CDR3 DNA sequence: TGCGCCAGCAGCTCCACCGACAGGGGCTACAATGAGCAGTTCTTC. Amino acid sequence: CASSSTDRGYNEQFF.